This T cell receptor beta chain appears in the sequencing data of a study of T cell changes during pregnancy in multiple sclerosis. This CDR3 has 15 residues. The germline V gene has CDR1 SGHTA and CDR2 FQGNSA. V shed 0 bases, J shed 1 base, and the junction held 1 base outside the gene matches. Measured with immunoSEQ multiplex PCR; TCRdb has only the in-frame clones, and not every one. The sample lists 30,000 or so clones; about 90% were seen once. The material was CD4+ T cells from peripheral blood mononuclear cells, obtained in the first trimester of pregnancy. The V and J genes are TRBV7-2 and TRBJ2-5; 8 positions agree with TRBD2. This clonotype originated in a female donor in good health, enrolled as a control in a pregnancy study. In DNA form, the CDR3 reads TGTGCCAGCAGCTTAGCCCGGGGGGGCCAAGAGACCCAGTACTTC. Its translation is CASSLARGGQETQYF.